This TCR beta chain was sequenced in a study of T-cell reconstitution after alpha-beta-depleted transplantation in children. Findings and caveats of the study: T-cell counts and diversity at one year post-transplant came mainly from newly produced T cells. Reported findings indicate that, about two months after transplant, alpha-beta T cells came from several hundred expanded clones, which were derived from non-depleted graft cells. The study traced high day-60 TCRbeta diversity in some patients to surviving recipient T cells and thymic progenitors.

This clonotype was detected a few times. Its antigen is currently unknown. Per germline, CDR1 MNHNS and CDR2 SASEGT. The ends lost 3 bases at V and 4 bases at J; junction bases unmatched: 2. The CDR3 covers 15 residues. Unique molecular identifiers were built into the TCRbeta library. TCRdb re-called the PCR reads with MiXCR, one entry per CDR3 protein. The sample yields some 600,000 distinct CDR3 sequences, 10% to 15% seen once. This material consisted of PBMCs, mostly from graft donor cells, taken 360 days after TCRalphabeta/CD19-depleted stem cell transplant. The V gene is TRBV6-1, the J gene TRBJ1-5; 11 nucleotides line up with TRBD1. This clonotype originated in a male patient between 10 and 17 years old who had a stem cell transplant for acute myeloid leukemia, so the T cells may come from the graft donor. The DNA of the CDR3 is TGTGCCAGCAGTGACCGGGACAGGGGGAATCAGCCCCAGCATTTT. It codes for CASSDRDRGNQPQHF.